A selection of T cell receptor beta chains follows, all from one sample in a study of T cells in localized non-small cell lung cancer. TCRdb's copy holds only in-frame clones and misses some; the assay was immunoSEQ multiplex PCR. Altogether approximately 63,000 clones are present, around 90% being singletons, with the ten largest covering around 20%. The sample consisted of peripheral blood, taken before any cancer treatment. These receptors were obtained from a man aged 40-75 years with stage I squamous cell lung carcinoma. The CDR3 runs from the conserved cysteine through the conserved F or W. The order of the fields is CDR3 length, V gene, CDR3 protein.

cdr3_length: 15; v_call: TRBV7-2; cdr3_aa: CASSLAAVQNTEAFF
cdr3_length: 13; v_call: TRBV5-4; cdr3_aa: CASSLESNTEAFF
cdr3_length: 11; v_call: TRBV6-5; cdr3_aa: CASGRYYGYTF
cdr3_length: 13; v_call: TRBV15; cdr3_aa: CATRRQGGQPQHF
cdr3_length: 14; v_call: TRBV7-2; cdr3_aa: CASSLTGGNEKLFF
cdr3_length: 13; v_call: TRBV11-1; cdr3_aa: CASSLERTDTQYF
cdr3_length: 15; v_call: TRBV6-5; cdr3_aa: CASSYVAAAYNEQFF
cdr3_length: 14; v_call: TRBV6-5; cdr3_aa: CASSYKDSYKAQYF
cdr3_length: 17; v_call: TRBV27; cdr3_aa: CASSWGRTSGSQETQYF
cdr3_length: 14; v_call: TRBV19; cdr3_aa: CASSGTSGRPEQFF
cdr3_length: 14; v_call: TRBV9; cdr3_aa: CASSVLTALDEQFF
cdr3_length: 18; v_call: TRBV7-2; cdr3_aa: CASSLGAGHYSSGNTIYF
cdr3_length: 14; v_call: TRBV30; cdr3_aa: CAWNIQGSGNTIYF
cdr3_length: 13; v_call: TRBV18; cdr3_aa: CASSPTANTEAFF
cdr3_length: 15; v_call: TRBV30; cdr3_aa: CAWSLRLGSFETQYF
cdr3_length: 15; v_call: TRBV30; cdr3_aa: CAWSLQGTLGNIQYF
cdr3_length: 15; v_call: TRBV10-3; cdr3_aa: CAISGSDRGVNEQFF
cdr3_length: 17; v_call: TRBV9; cdr3_aa: CASSATGTGGGSYGYTF
cdr3_length: 11; v_call: TRBV30; cdr3_aa: CAFSWDNEQFF
cdr3_length: 10; v_call: TRBV2; cdr3_aa: CATSVTEAFF
cdr3_length: 18; v_call: TRBV11-2; cdr3_aa: CASSLGAGDWRSSYEQYF
cdr3_length: 16; v_call: TRBV13; cdr3_aa: CASSLPLREARNEQFF
cdr3_length: 15; v_call: TRBV18; cdr3_aa: CASSLTRDRVQPQHF
cdr3_length: 15; v_call: TRBV19; cdr3_aa: CASRPSPVSNQPQHF
cdr3_length: 15; v_call: TRBV18; cdr3_aa: CASSPGPEGRNEQFF
cdr3_length: 19; v_call: TRBV19; cdr3_aa: CASSTLRQGSSGGTDTQYF
cdr3_length: 13; v_call: TRBV28; cdr3_aa: CASSRTSVETQYF
cdr3_length: 14; v_call: TRBV2; cdr3_aa: CASQFGRGNSPLHF
cdr3_length: 14; v_call: TRBV7-9; cdr3_aa: CASSLTGSQETQYF
cdr3_length: 15; v_call: TRBV19; cdr3_aa: CASSLLTGINEKLFF
cdr3_length: 18; v_call: TRBV7-6; cdr3_aa: CASSLPRTSGSTYNEQFF
cdr3_length: 14; v_call: TRBV6-5; cdr3_aa: CASSATVYNSPLHF
cdr3_length: 13; v_call: TRBV5-6; cdr3_aa: CASSIQGGYEQYF
cdr3_length: 13; v_call: TRBV27; cdr3_aa: CASSLTRYNEQFF
cdr3_length: 15; v_call: TRBV19; cdr3_aa: CASIPADRTNYGYTF
cdr3_length: 14; v_call: TRBV30; cdr3_aa: CAWSGGFRDSPLHF
cdr3_length: 13; v_call: TRBV5-1; cdr3_aa: CASSSRLAAEQFF
cdr3_length: 13; v_call: TRBV19; cdr3_aa: CASSVDRGRELFF
cdr3_length: 14; v_call: TRBV2; cdr3_aa: CASRSQGNADTQYF
cdr3_length: 16; v_call: TRBV4-1; cdr3_aa: CASSQESSRGSETQYF
cdr3_length: 14; v_call: TRBV7-2; cdr3_aa: CASMNSRSSYEQYF
cdr3_length: 15; v_call: TRBV4-3; cdr3_aa: CASSQEYRAAETQYF
cdr3_length: 13; v_call: TRBV18; cdr3_aa: CASSPGAKETQYF
cdr3_length: 11; v_call: TRBV20-1; cdr3_aa: CSGGELETQYF
cdr3_length: 14; v_call: TRBV9; cdr3_aa: CASSPRGGWNEQFF
cdr3_length: 15; v_call: TRBV7-9; cdr3_aa: CASTYKEQPQETQYF